This paragraph covers one TCR beta chain sequence. The antigen remains undetermined. Clones were read by immunoSEQ multiplex PCR, and TCRdb kept only the in-frame ones, dropping some. The sample consists of around 61,000 clones, around 80% of them appearing once. The CDR3 loop spans 15 amino acids. V gave up 0 bases and J gave up 5 bases; unmatched junction bases: 4. Germline values: CDR1 SGHRS, CDR2 YFSETQ. The data originate from a study of OX40 agonist ivuxolimab in advanced cancers. Background on the study: A mean age of about 56 years, range roughly 20 to 85, was recorded, and 70% to 85% were male.

Findings of the study overall: Among the lowest peripheral clonal expansion occurred in 0.1-3.0 mg/kg partial responders.

The receptor comes from an adult with an advanced solid tumor such as melanoma, head and neck, liver or kidney cancer. Sequencing was performed on CD4+ or CD8+ T cells sorted from blood, taken in a trial of the OX40 agonist ivuxolimab. V gene TRBV5-1 combines with J gene TRBJ1-2, with 10 bases aligning to TRBD1. CDR3 loop: CASSLGQGAKYGYTF. The CDR3 bases are TGCGCCAGCAGCTTGGGACAGGGGGCCAAGTATGGCTACACCTTC.